The 20 T cell receptor beta chains listed next were all sequenced from one sample in a study of shared clonotypes between healthy human individuals. Terminally differentiated effector memory CD45RA+ cells were excluded by CCR7 positive selection of CD45RO-negative cells. Assay used: immunoSEQ multiplex PCR; TCRdb lists only in-frame clones, some missing. The sample lists around 1,900,000 clones, 80% to 95% occurring once. Sequencing input: naive CD8+ T cells from PBMCs. These receptors were taken from a man between 18 and 29 years old in good health. Some clones in this sample may be carry-over from other donors' samples.

As regards this clone: Different DNA sequences within this sample yield the same CDR3. This sequence joins TRBV27 and TRBJ1-1; 7 bases are a match to TRBD1. Per the germline V gene, CDR1 is MNHEY and CDR2 is SMNVEV (reference sequence). The CDR3 is 14 residues long. After removal of 4 bases from V and 1 base from J, the junction contained 3 bases not matched to a gene. Here the CDR3 reads CASSSRTGNTEAFF. DNA of the CDR3: TGTGCCAGCAGTTCGCGGACAGGGAACACTGAAGCTTTCTTT.

This rearrangement joins TRBV28 to TRBJ1-2, with unresolved D. The CDR3 length is 15 residues. Germline V gene data show CDR1 as MDHEN and CDR2 as SYDVKM. V lost 4 bases and J lost 2, with 14 bases in between. CDR3 in amino acids: CASSSHIELNYGYTF. In DNA form, the CDR3 reads TGTGCCAGCAGTTCCCACATTGAATTAAACTATGGCTACACCTTC.

The chain combines TRBV13 with TRBJ2-7, with D maybe TRBD1 (7 bases). V lost 5 bases and J 3 bases, leaving 14 bases between the germline ends. CDR3 length equals 14 residues. Per the germline V gene, CDR1 is PRHDT and CDR2 is FYEKMQ (reference sequence). CDR3 nucleotides: TGTGCCAGCAGCGGAGGGGACAGAGGCTACGAGCAGTACTTC. This sequence encodes CASSGGDRGYEQYF.

V usage is TRBV7-9 and J usage is TRBJ2-5; perhaps TRBD1 as D (6 bases). Per the germline V gene, CDR1 is SEHNR and CDR2 is FQNEAQ (reference sequence). V was pared by 4 bases and J by 0 bases, with 12 bases between. The CDR3 totals 15 residues. The CDR3 DNA sequence: TGTGCCAGCAGCTCCCGACAGGCAGACCAAGAGACCCAGTACTTC. Translating it yields CASSSRQADQETQYF. The full variable domain, its missing parts supplied by reference TRBV7-9 and TRBJ2-5, is DTGVSQNPRHKITKRGQNVTFRCDPISEHNRLYWYRQTLGQGPEFLTYFQNEAQLEKSRLLSDRFSAERPKGSFSTLEIQRTEQGDSAMYLCASSSRQADQETQYFGPGTRLLVL.

This sequence joins TRBV9 and TRBJ2-1, with a possible D match to TRBD1 (6 bases). The V gene lost 4 bases and the J gene lost 2 bases, with 16 bases spanning the gap. CDR1 is SGDLS, CDR2 YYNGEE, per germline. This CDR3 spans 16 amino acids. CDR3 protein: CASSPGALRAYNEQFF. CDR3 bases: TGTGCCAGCAGCCCAGGGGCCCTGAGAGCCTACAATGAGCAGTTCTTC.

This chain connects TRBV28 to TRBJ2-1, with D hard to call. V gave up 7 bases and J gave up 5 bases, with 9 bases separating them. Germline V gives CDR1 MDHEN, CDR2 SYDVKM. The CDR3 length is 12 residues. In DNA form, the CDR3 reads TGTGCCAGCACCGCCTTAAACAATGAGCAGTTCTTC. Protein product: CASTALNNEQFF.

Note on this clone: A much larger clone is a single base away; this may be a read error. The rearrangement links TRBV9 to TRBJ2-3; D unresolved. V was shortened by 4 bases and J by 4 bases, with 4 bases between the two germline ends. The CDR3 is 11 residues long. CDR1 and CDR2 from the germline V gene are SGDLS and YYNGEE. CDR3 loop: CASSWSDTQYF. The CDR3 DNA reads as TGTGCCAGCAGCTGGTCAGATACGCAGTATTTT.

This sequence joins TRBV6-5 and TRBJ1-2, with a weak D call TRBD1 (5 bases). The germline V gene encodes CDR1 MNHEY and CDR2 SVGAGI. Trimming shortened V by 0 bases and J by 6 bases, and 17 bases separated the two germline ends. This CDR3 is 16 amino acids long. CDR3 nucleotides: TGTGCCAGCAGTTACTCGATCGGGGGGTGGGAGGATGGCTACACCTTC. Translating gives CASSYSIGGWEDGYTF.

On this clone itself: Within the sample, other DNA sequences also encode this same CDR3. The gene calls are TRBV6-5 and TRBJ2-7; D perhaps matches TRBD2 (5 bases). Germline V gives CDR1 MNHEY, CDR2 SVGAGI. The ends were cut back, 2 bases at V and 2 bases at J, with 13 bases in the middle. CDR3 length equals 15 residues. CDR3 amino acids: CASSYGVTGAYEQYF. The CDR3 bases are TGTGCCAGCAGTTACGGGGTTACCGGGGCCTACGAGCAGTACTTC.

A remark on this clone: Other DNA sequences within the sample encode an identical CDR3. The chain links TRBV19 to TRBJ2-1; D ambiguous. CDR1 and CDR2 from the germline V gene are LNHDA and SQIVND (reference sequence). V was clipped by 5 bases and J by 7 bases, with 12 bases between them. The CDR3 loop spans 13 amino acids. Written as DNA, the CDR3 is TGTGCCAGTAGTTCTCTACTGGCAAATGAGCAGTTCTTC. Amino acids: CASSSLLANEQFF.

The chain joins TRBV25-1 to TRBJ2-3, with D maybe TRBD2 (5 bases). The V gene lost 3 bases and the J gene lost 2 bases, with 12 bases spanning the gap. The germline V gene encodes CDR1 MGHDK and CDR2 SYGVNS. The CDR3 has 15 amino acids. The CDR3 reads CASSESSRNTDTQYF. CDR3 nucleotide sequence: TGTGCCAGCAGTGAGTCTAGCAGAAACACAGATACGCAGTATTTT.

The chain joins TRBV19 to TRBJ2-3, with D possibly being TRBD2 (6 bases). This CDR3 is 15 amino acids long. Trimming removed 3 bases from V and 0 bases from J, with 10 bases in between. The germline gives CDR1 LNHDA, CDR2 SQIVND (reference sequence). The CDR3 sequence is CASSIWRDSTDTQYF. The DNA for the CDR3 is TGTGCCAGTAGTATCTGGCGGGATAGCACAGATACGCAGTATTTT. Drawing the rest from reference TRBV19 and TRBJ2-3, the complete variable domain is DGGITQSPKYLFRKEGQNVTLSCEQNLNHDAMYWYRQDPGQGLRLIYYSQIVNDFQKGDIAEGYSVSREKKESFPLTVTSAQKNPTAFYLCASSIWRDSTDTQYFGPGTRLTVL.

The chain uses TRBV28 and TRBJ2-7; TRBD2 matches at 8 bases. This CDR3 region has 15 residues. J gave up 5 bases and V 3 bases, and 9 bases lay outside the gene matches. Germline CDR1 reads MDHEN; CDR2 reads SYDVKM. The CDR3 nucleotides read TGTGCCAGCAGTTTTGGTAGCGGGATATTCAACGAGCAGTACTTC. As protein: CASSFGSGIFNEQYF.

The chain combines TRBV28 with TRBJ2-3, with D unclear. Germline values: CDR1 MDHEN, CDR2 SYDVKM. The CDR3 contains 16 residues. V shed 2 bases and J shed 3 bases, with 15 bases lying between them. This CDR3 is CASSLMAPGSTDTQYF. The CDR3 nucleotides are TGTGCCAGCAGTTTAATGGCCCCCGGTAGTACAGATACGCAGTATTTT.

This chain joins TRBV9 and TRBJ2-5, with D possibly TRBD2 on 6 matching bases. This CDR3 is 14 amino acids long. V lost 1 base and J 5 bases, leaving 12 bases between the germline ends. CDR1 and CDR2 from the germline V gene are SGDLS and YYNGEE. The CDR3 reads CASSVPWGDETQYF. In DNA, the CDR3 is TGTGCCAGCAGCGTACCCTGGGGGGATGAGACCCAGTACTTC.

The V call is TRBV28, the J call TRBJ2-7; 9 bases map to TRBD1. The CDR3 is 15 amino acids. The ends lost 3 bases at V and 3 bases at J; junction bases unmatched: 6. CDR1 and CDR2 (germline): MDHEN, SYDVKM. DNA of the CDR3: TGTGCCAGCAGTTTGTGGGGACAGGGATTCTACGAGCAGTACTTC. Encoded protein: CASSLWGQGFYEQYF.

This clone appeared once. At the DNA level, this CDR3 is encoded by other sequences in the same sample as well. The chain has TRBV29-1 and TRBJ2-7; tentatively, D is TRBD1 (5 bases). In germline, CDR1 is SQVTM, CDR2 ANQGSEA. The CDR3 runs to 13 residues. V was trimmed by 2 bases and J by 4 bases, leaving 12 bases between them. The CDR3: CSVETGLAYEQYF. In nucleotides, the CDR3 is TGCAGCGTTGAAACAGGCTTAGCTTACGAGCAGTACTTC.

The V call is TRBV7-8, the J call TRBJ2-7; maybe TRBD1 (6 bases). Germline lookup yields CDR1 SGHVS and CDR2 FQNEAQ. Trimming removed 6 bases at V and 0 bases at J, with 9 bases between. The CDR3 sequence is 13 residues long. For the CDR3, the DNA is TGTGCCAGCAGACAGGGCGTCTCCTACGAGCAGTACTTC. It codes for CASRQGVSYEQYF.

The chain carries TRBV5-1 and TRBJ1-2; 8 nucleotides align to TRBD1. Per the germline V gene, CDR1 is SGHRS and CDR2 is YFSETQ. The CDR3 contains 15 residues. The V gene end was trimmed by 4 bases and the J gene end by 2 bases; junction bases not matched to a gene: 7. CDR3 sequence reads: CASSATGGANYGYTF. The CDR3 nucleotides are TGCGCCAGCAGCGCCACAGGGGGTGCGAACTATGGCTACACCTTC.

The chain joins TRBV15 to TRBJ2-1; D may be TRBD1 or TRBD2 (5 bases each). Trimming stripped 1 base from V and 3 bases from J, with 16 bases between. The CDR3 length is 17 residues. Germline CDR1 is LNHNV and CDR2 is YYDKDF (reference sequence). CDR3 nucleotide sequence: TGTGCCACCAGCAGAGTCGGGGAAGGACATATCTACAATGAGCAGTTCTTC. This gives the protein CATSRVGEGHIYNEQFF.